Listed below are T cell receptor beta chains from one sample, sequenced in a study of T-cell reconstitution after alpha-beta-depleted transplantation in children. TCRdb passed the PCR reads through MiXCR, listing each CDR3 protein once. The table includes almost 600,000 distinct CDR3 sequences, over 20% detected once. Sequencing was performed on PBMCs, taken before TCRalphabeta/CD19-depleted stem cell transplant. Source of these receptors: a boy less than two years old with Wiskott-Aldrich syndrome, due to receive a stem cell transplant. Each CDR3 is given with its conserved first and last residue. Each record gives: D gene, V gene, clone size, J gene, CDR3 DNA, CDR3 protein. A D gene is named only where the DNA matches it firmly. Not all rows give a size; the values are once, few, many and, for expanded clones, a class.

>TRBD1|TRBV27|.|TRBJ2-7
TGTGCCAGCAAAACAGGGGGCTACGAGCAGTACTTC
CASKTGGYEQYF
>TRBD2|TRBV5-1|.|TRBJ2-1
TGCGCCAGCAGCCCGGAGGGCGGGAGGGCCAGCGTTAATGAGCAGTTCTTC
CASSPEGGRASVNEQFF
>TRBD2|TRBV7-9|.|TRBJ2-3
TGTGCCAGCAGCTGGGGACTAGCGGGAGATACTGATACGCAGTATTTT
CASSWGLAGDTDTQYF
>TRBD2|TRBV19|once|TRBJ2-1
TGTGCCAGTAGTATAGTTCGCGGGAGCTCCTACAATGAGCAGTTCTTC
CASSIVRGSSYNEQFF
>.|TRBV10-3|few|TRBJ2-1
TGTGCCATCAGTGAGTCTCGGATAAATGAGCAGTTCTTC
CAISESRINEQFF
>.|TRBV20-1|.|TRBJ1-5
TGCAGTGCTAGGGGGGGGGTGGGATTCAATCAGCCCCAGCATTTT
CSARGGVGFNQPQHF
>TRBD2|TRBV12-3/TRBV12-4|.|TRBJ2-7
TGTGCCAGCAGCAGGAAGACTAGCGGGAGAGGCAACTACGAGCAGTACTTC
CASSRKTSGRGNYEQYF
>TRBD2|TRBV20-1|.|TRBJ2-3
TGCAGTGCTTGGACTAGCGGGCCCACAGATACGCAGTATTTT
CSAWTSGPTDTQYF
>TRBD2|TRBV5-6|few|TRBJ2-1
TGTGCCAGCAGCGGACTAGCCCTGGGATCCTCCTACAATGAGCAGTTCTTC
CASSGLALGSSYNEQFF
>TRBD2|TRBV3-1|.|TRBJ2-1
TGTGCCAGCAGCCAAGACCCGGGACTAGCGGGAGTGCAGTTCTTC
CASSQDPGLAGVQFF
>.|TRBV18|.|TRBJ2-1
TGTGCCAGCTCCCCGGCCCTCTCCTACAATGAGCAGTTCTTC
CASSPALSYNEQFF
>.|TRBV15|once|TRBJ2-3
TGTGCCACCAGCAGAAATCCGGGACCTAGCACAGATACGCAGTATTTT
CATSRNPGPSTDTQYF
>.|TRBV7-2|few|TRBJ1-1
TGTGCCAGCAGCTTAGCAGTTTCGAACACTGAAGCTTTCTTT
CASSLAVSNTEAFF
>.|TRBV12-3/TRBV12-4|.|TRBJ1-2
TGTGCCAGCAGTTTAGACCTGGGGGGTAACTATGGCTACACCTTC
CASSLDLGGNYGYTF
>.|TRBV20-1|few|TRBJ2-1
TGCAGTGCCACTAGAAGGGTTGAGCAGTTCTTC
CSATRRVEQFF
>.|TRBV15|.|TRBJ2-2
TGTGCCACCAGCAGTAAGCGGGCGAACACCGGGGAGCTGTTTTTT
CATSSKRANTGELFF
>.|TRBV5-1|few|TRBJ2-7
TGCGCCAGCAGCTTGAGTGTGGGGTCTGAGCCCATCTACGAGCAGTACTTC
CASSLSVGSEPIYEQYF
>TRBD2|TRBV5-1|few|TRBJ2-7
TGCGCCAGCAGGCCGACTAGCGGGAGAATAGAGCAGTACTTC
CASRPTSGRIEQYF
>TRBD1|TRBV28|few|TRBJ1-5
TGTGCCAGCAGTTTACCCCAGGGGGCAGGCAATCAGCCCCAGCATTTT
CASSLPQGAGNQPQHF
>.|TRBV5-5|.|TRBJ2-2
TGTGCCAGCAGCTTGGGGCAGCTGAACACCGGGGAGCTGTTTTTT
CASSLGQLNTGELFF
>TRBD1|TRBV5-1|.|TRBJ1-2
TGCGCCAGCAGCTTGGCCGGGACAGAGAGGTACGGCTACACCTTC
CASSLAGTERYGYTF